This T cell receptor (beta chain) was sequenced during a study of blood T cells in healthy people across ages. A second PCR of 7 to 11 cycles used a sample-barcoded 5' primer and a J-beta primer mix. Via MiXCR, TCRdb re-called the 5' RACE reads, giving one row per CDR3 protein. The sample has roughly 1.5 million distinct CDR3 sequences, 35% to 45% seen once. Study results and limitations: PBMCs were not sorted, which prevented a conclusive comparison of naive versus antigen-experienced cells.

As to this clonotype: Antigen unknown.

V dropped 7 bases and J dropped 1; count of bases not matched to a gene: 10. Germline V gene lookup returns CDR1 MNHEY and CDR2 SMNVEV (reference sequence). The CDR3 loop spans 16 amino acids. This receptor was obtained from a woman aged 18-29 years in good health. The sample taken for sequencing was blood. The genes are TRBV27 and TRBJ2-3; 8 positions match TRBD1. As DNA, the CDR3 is TGTGCCAGCACCCTTAACGCGACAGGGGGCACAGATACGCAGTATTTT. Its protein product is CASTLNATGGTDTQYF.